The next 29 T cell receptor beta chains were all read from a single sample in a study of identical twins. MiXCR was run by TCRdb on the 5' RACE reads, yielding one entry per CDR3 protein. The data show roughly 540,000 distinct CDR3 sequences, with around 20% seen just once and around 0.9% held by the top ten. The sample was also linked to a second study, of T cells expressing NK-cell markers.

The material sequenced was CD4+ T cells sorted from blood. These TCRs come from a young woman in good health.

This clonotype was observed a few times. This rearrangement joins TRBV20-1 to TRBJ2-1, with TRBD2 as a possible D gene (5 bases). In germline, CDR1 is DFQATT, CDR2 SNEGSKA (reference sequence). The CDR3 has 16 amino acids. CDR3 in amino acids: CSPWSGSKSSYNEQFF. CDR3 bases: TGCAGCCCCTGGAGCGGATCAAAGAGCTCCTACAATGAGCAGTTCTTC.

The chain couples TRBV7-2 to TRBJ2-7, with 10 nucleotides matching TRBD1. Losses at the gene ends were 5 bases for V and 8 bases for J; bases not matched to a gene: 9. Germline V gene data show CDR1 as SGHTA and CDR2 as FQGNSA. The CDR3 is 14 amino acids. This chain's CDR3 is CASSPHGTGEQQYF. The DNA of the CDR3 is TGTGCCAGCAGCCCGCACGGGACAGGGGAGCAGCAGTACTTC.

In the case of this clonotype: A much larger clone sits a single nucleotide away, making a read error possible. The chain employs TRBV12-3 or TRBV12-4 and TRBJ2-5, with D uncertain. The CDR3 totals 11 residues. V was trimmed by 7 bases and J by 5 bases, leaving 8 bases between them. CDR3 residues: CASKLWETQYF. CDR3 sequence (DNA): TGTGCCAGCAAACTGTGGGAGACCCAGTACTTC.

The chain combines TRBV20-1 with TRBJ1-1; a possible D gene is TRBD1 (5 bases). Germline values: CDR1 DFQATT, CDR2 SNEGSKA (reference sequence). CDR3 size: 12 residues. CDR3 coding DNA: TGCAGAGTTGGGGGTTTGAACACTGAAGCTTTCTTT. It is translated as CRVGGLNTEAFF.

The CDR3 DNA reads TGTGCCAGCACCGGAGTGACAGGGGAAAGTGGGGCCAACGTCCTGACTTTC. Protein product: CASTGVTGESGANVLTF. The V gene is TRBV21-1, the J gene TRBJ2-6; the D call of TRBD1 is as the table states it, not checked on the DNA. TRBV21-1 is tagged as a pseudogene. CDR3 length: 17 amino acids.

The V call is TRBV4-2, the J call TRBJ2-5; no clear D. Germline V gene sequence: CDR1 LGHNA, CDR2 YNFKEQ. The CDR3 extends over 14 amino acids. V was trimmed by 1 base and J by 5 bases, leaving 11 bases between them. For the CDR3, the DNA is TGTGCCAGCAGCCAAGGAAACAACTGGGAGACCCAGTACTTC. Protein sequence: CASSQGNNWETQYF.

This clonotype was observed many times. The CDR3 sequence is CASNRDWGSSEQFF. The DNA for the CDR3 is TGCGCCAGCAACCGGGACTGGGGTTCCAGTGAGCAGTTCTTC. This chain connects TRBV5-1 to TRBJ2-1; TRBD2 might be the D (6 bases). Germline V gene data show CDR1 as SGHRS and CDR2 as YFSETQ. Between the trimmed V and J ends, which lost 6 bases and 9 bases, there was a span of 19 bases. The CDR3 covers 14 residues.

This clonotype was observed a few times. V gene TRBV20-1 combines with J gene TRBJ1-1; D perhaps matches TRBD1 (5 bases). Per the germline V gene, CDR1 is DFQATT and CDR2 is SNEGSKA (reference sequence). This CDR3 has 11 residues. CDR3 in amino acids: CSRRRGTEAFF. CDR3 nucleotides: TGCTCCCGAAGGAGGGGCACTGAAGCTTTCTTT.

This clonotype came up a few times. The CDR3 here is CASSNGIKETQYF. CDR3 DNA: TGTGCCAGCAGTAACGGGATCAAAGAGACCCAGTACTTC. The V call is TRBV6-5, the J call TRBJ2-5, with D perhaps TRBD2 (5 bases). Germline V gene lookup returns CDR1 MNHEY and CDR2 SVGAGI. V shed 5 bases and J shed 3 bases, with 10 bases lying between them. The CDR3 is 13 amino acids.

This clonotype was seen only a few times. The chain joins TRBV6-2 or TRBV6-3 to TRBJ2-1; the D is unclear. V dropped 6 bases and J dropped 7 bases, with 10 bases sitting between them. Germline CDR1 is MNHEY and CDR2 is SVGEGT. The CDR3 sequence is 12 residues long. As DNA, the CDR3 is TGTGCCAGCAGCCGCCGGACGAATGAGCAGTTCTTC. Amino acids: CASSRRTNEQFF.

CDR3 coding DNA: TGCGCCAGCAGTTCCCGGGACAGGAGGAATGAGCAGTTCTTC. Amino acids: CASSSRDRRNEQFF. The chain uses TRBV10-1 and TRBJ2-1, with 8 bases aligning to TRBD1. The CDR3 sequence is 14 residues long. J gave up 7 bases and V 5 bases, and 7 bases lay outside the gene matches. Germline CDR1 reads WNHNN; CDR2 reads SYGVQD (reference sequence).

This clonotype was observed a handful of times. The chain carries TRBV12-3 or TRBV12-4 and TRBJ1-2, with D unresolved. The V gene lost 6 bases and the J gene lost 6 bases, with 11 bases spanning the gap. The CDR3 totals 12 residues. The CDR3 coding sequence is TGTGCCAGCAGCCGGGGATTCGATGGCTACACCTTC. Amino acids: CASSRGFDGYTF.

The V call is TRBV9, the J call TRBJ1-1; D is undetermined. The length of the CDR3 is 15 residues. Trimming removed 0 bases at V and 0 bases at J, with 9 bases between. Germline values: CDR1 SGDLS, CDR2 YYNGEE. The CDR3 sequence: CASSVDAGLNTEAFF. The CDR3 region has the DNA TGTGCCAGCAGCGTAGACGCAGGCCTGAACACTGAAGCTTTCTTT.

The V and J genes are TRBV5-6 and TRBJ1-1, with unresolved D. V lost 4 bases, J lost 1 base, and 8 bases lay in between. Germline V gene sequence: CDR1 SGHDT, CDR2 YYEEEE. The CDR3 totals 13 residues. This chain's CDR3 is CASSPAPNTEAFF. The CDR3 DNA reads as TGTGCCAGCAGCCCGGCGCCGAACACTGAAGCTTTCTTT. Looking up the rest from reference TRBV5-6 and TRBJ1-1 gives the full variable domain: DAGVTQSPTHLIKTRGQQVTLRCSPKSGHDTVSWYQQALGQGPQFIFQYYEEEERQRGNFPDRFSGHQFPNYSSELNVNALLLGDSALYLCASSPAPNTEAFFGQGTRLTVV.

This clonotype turned up a few times. This chain links TRBV6-2 or TRBV6-3 with TRBJ2-7, with 10 positions matching TRBD1. Germline lookup yields CDR1 MNHEY and CDR2 SVGEGT. The CDR3 sequence is 17 residues long. The ends lost 2 bases at V and 0 bases at J; junction bases unmatched: 7. DNA of the CDR3: TGTGCCAGCAGTTACCCCCGCGACAGGGGGCTCTCCTACGAGCAGTACTTC. Its protein is CASSYPRDRGLSYEQYF.

This rearrangement joins TRBV7-2 to TRBJ2-1, with a weak D call TRBD1 (6 bases). Germline V CDR1 and CDR2: SGHTA, FQGNSA. This CDR3 has 16 amino acids. The germline V and J ends were trimmed by 5 bases and 2 bases, with 16 bases remaining between them. The CDR3 DNA reads as TGTGCCAGCAGCCGGACAGTTTTAGAACCCTACAATGAGCAGTTCTTC. Residues: CASSRTVLEPYNEQFF.

The sample holds many counts of this clonotype. The chain's CDR3 is CASSPSWGELGNTIYF. The CDR3 nucleotides are TGTGCCAGCAGCCCGTCATGGGGGGAGTTGGGAAACACCATATATTTT. The V and J genes are TRBV7-2 and TRBJ1-3; possibly TRBD1 for D (5 bases). This CDR3 has 16 amino acids. Germline V gives CDR1 SGHTA, CDR2 FQGNSA. Trimming left V 5 bases short and J 4 bases short, with 18 bases between.

The chain links TRBV6-1 to TRBJ1-1; unclear D gene. CDR3 size: 13 residues. V was cut by 1 base and J by 1 base, with 4 bases left in between. CDR1 is MNHNS, CDR2 SASEGT, per germline. The CDR3 DNA sequence: TGTGCCAGCAGTGAAGTAGAGAACACTGAAGCTTTCTTT. This encodes CASSEVENTEAFF.

V usage is TRBV5-4 and J usage is TRBJ2-3; no firm D call. Trimming took 0 bases from V and 10 from J, leaving 15 bases between them. This CDR3 has 14 residues. Germline V gene lookup returns CDR1 SGHNT and CDR2 YYREEE (reference sequence). The CDR3 sequence is CASSLGFALSPQYF. The DNA of the CDR3 is TGTGCCAGCAGCTTGGGCTTTGCCCTCAGCCCGCAGTATTTT.

This clonotype occurred a few times. This sequence joins TRBV20-1 and TRBJ1-4; possible D gene TRBD1, 6 bases. Trimming cost V 0 bases and J 5 bases, with 16 bases left between them. Looked up from germline, CDR1 is DFQATT and CDR2 is SNEGSKA (reference sequence). The CDR3 contains 16 residues. The CDR3 region is CSARDLQGPPNEKLFF. The CDR3 region has the DNA TGCAGTGCTAGAGACCTACAGGGTCCTCCCAATGAAAAACTGTTTTTT.

This clonotype was recorded at least ten times. The chain combines TRBV6-2 or TRBV6-3 with TRBJ1-1, with a tentative D call TRBD1 (5 bases). Trimming left V 1 base short and J 3 bases short, with 15 bases between. The CDR3 length is 16 residues. In germline, CDR1 is MNHEY, CDR2 SVGEGT. For the CDR3, the DNA is TGTGCCAGCAGTTACTTCCCCGGGACTCTTGACACTGAAGCTTTCTTT. Translating it yields CASSYFPGTLDTEAFF.

V gene TRBV20-1 combines with J gene TRBJ2-7; D perhaps matches TRBD1 (6 bases). Deletions cut 5 bases from V and 2 bases from J, with 13 bases between. The CDR3 runs to 13 residues. CDR1 DFQATT and CDR2 SNEGSKA come from the germline V gene (reference sequence). As DNA, the CDR3 is TGCAGTGCTCCTCAGGGGCGCACCTACGAGCAGTACTTC. Protein: CSAPQGRTYEQYF.

This chain connects TRBV7-8 to TRBJ1-5, with D tentatively TRBD1 (5 bases). Per germline, CDR1 SGHVS and CDR2 FQNEAQ. This CDR3 has 14 residues. V lost 5 bases and J lost 3, with 11 bases in between. CDR3 region: CASSPSDNNQPQHF. As DNA, the CDR3 is TGTGCCAGCAGCCCCTCGGACAACAATCAGCCCCAGCATTTT.

This clonotype was recorded at least ten times. V gene TRBV10-3 combines with J gene TRBJ1-1, with D tentatively TRBD1 (6 bases). The CDR3 runs to 13 residues. V was cut by 6 bases and J by 1 base, with 9 bases left in between. Germline V gene lookup returns CDR1 ENHRY and CDR2 SYGVKD. The CDR3 bases are TGTGCCATCAGCGTACAGGGGAACACTGAAGCTTTCTTT. Amino acid sequence: CAISVQGNTEAFF.

The CDR3 spells CSVARGKYEQYF. The CDR3 nucleotides are TGCAGCGTTGCCCGGGGCAAATACGAGCAGTACTTC. This chain joins TRBV29-1 and TRBJ2-7; tentatively, D is TRBD1 or TRBD2 (5 bases each). The CDR3 is 12 residues long. CDR1 and CDR2 from the germline V gene are SQVTM and ANQGSEA. Trimming left V 4 bases short and J 4 bases short, with 11 bases between.

V and J are TRBV20-1 and TRBJ1-1, with 8 bases that match TRBD1. Germline assignment: CDR1 DFQATT and CDR2 SNEGSKA (reference sequence). V was pared by 1 base and J by 5 bases, with 3 bases of the junction left unmatched. CDR3 length: 13 amino acids. The CDR3 protein is CSARAWTGTEAFF. In DNA form, the CDR3 reads TGCAGTGCTAGAGCCTGGACAGGGACTGAAGCTTTCTTT.

This clonotype was observed a few times. The rearrangement uses TRBV20-1 and TRBJ2-5; perhaps TRBD1 as D (7 bases). The V gene lost 6 bases and the J gene lost 5 bases, with 25 bases spanning the gap. This CDR3 region has 16 residues. Germline V gene sequence: CDR1 DFQATT, CDR2 SNEGSKA (reference sequence). CDR3 nucleotide sequence: TGCAGTGCCCAAAACTCACAAGCGACAGGGAGGGAGACCCAGTACTTC. Residues: CSAQNSQATGRETQYF.

V gene TRBV12-3 or TRBV12-4 combines with J gene TRBJ1-1, with a tentative D call TRBD1 (6 bases). The CDR3 covers 12 residues. V lost 5 bases and J 8 bases, leaving 12 bases between the germline ends. CDR3 loop: CASSPGAVEAFF. The DNA of the CDR3 is TGTGCCAGCAGTCCGGGGGCCGTCGAAGCTTTCTTT.

V and J are TRBV29-1 and TRBJ2-1; possible D gene TRBD2, 6 bases. The CDR3 sequence is 12 residues long. The germline V gene encodes CDR1 SQVTM and CDR2 ANQGSEA. V lost 6 bases and J lost 8, with 14 bases in between. The CDR3 DNA reads as TGCAGCGTGGCCGGGGGTTCCGATGAGCAGTTCTTC. Translating it yields CSVAGGSDEQFF.